The 32 T cell receptor beta chains given below trace back to one sample, sequenced in a study of CD8 T cells in Susac syndrome. When the RNA was reverse transcribed, random hexamers were used with an input of 0.5 to 1 ug. TCRdb reanalysed the immunoSEQ multiplex PCR reads using MiXCR and keeps one entry per CDR3 protein. The sample lists about 80,000 distinct CDR3 sequences, 85% to 95% occurring once. Sequencing was performed on CD8+ T cells from PBMCs. These receptors were taken from a human donor in good health.

This sequence joins TRBV4-2 and TRBJ1-5, with D perhaps TRBD1 (5 bases). V was trimmed by 5 bases and J by 5 bases, leaving 16 bases between them. CDR1 is LGHNA and CDR2 is YNFKEQ in the germline V gene. The CDR3 sequence is 15 residues long. The CDR3 coding sequence is TGTGCCAGCAGCGAGACGGGGGGGGATCATCAGCCCCAGCATTTT. Translated, it gives CASSETGGDHQPQHF.

The V call is TRBV6-5, the J call TRBJ1-2; no firm D call. The V gene's germline CDR1 is MNHEY and CDR2 SVGAGI. V lost 4 bases and J lost 4, with 7 bases in between. The CDR3 is 12 amino acids. CDR3 sequence reads: CASSSLGYGYTF. In nucleotides, the CDR3 is TGTGCCAGCAGTTCTCTGGGCTATGGCTACACCTTC.

This clonotype has just one count. The J gene is TRBJ1-2, the V gene TRBV7-2, with 7 bases identical to TRBD1. The V segment lost 2 bases and the J segment 8 bases; nucleotides outside the gene matches: 2. The CDR3 has 12 residues. Germline CDR1 and CDR2: SGHTA and FQGNSA. The CDR3 is CASSLTGVGYTF. CDR3 nucleotides: TGTGCCAGCAGCTTAACAGGGGTCGGCTACACCTTC. Combining the CDR3 with reference TRBV7-2 and TRBJ1-2 gives the whole variable domain GAGVSQSPSNKVTEKGKDVELRCDPISGHTALYWYRQSLGQGLEFLIYFQGNSAPDKSGLPSDRFSAERTGGSVSTLTIQRTQQEDSAVYLCASSLTGVGYTFGSGTRLTVV.

The rearrangement joins TRBV2 to TRBJ1-1; D is unresolved. Germline assignment: CDR1 SNHLY and CDR2 FYNNEI. The CDR3 is 13 residues long. Trimming shortened V by 3 bases and J by 4 bases, and 9 bases separated the two germline ends. For the CDR3, the DNA is TGTGCCAGCAGTGATGGGGTTGGCACTGAAGCTTTCTTT. It is translated as CASSDGVGTEAFF.

This chain connects TRBV20-1 to TRBJ2-7, with 10 nucleotides matching TRBD2. With 6 bases clipped from V and 4 bases from J, the junction kept 6 bases outside the gene matches. This CDR3 contains 13 residues. Germline V lookup: CDR1 DFQATT, CDR2 SNEGSKA (reference sequence). The CDR3 DNA sequence: TGCAGTGCCCAAGCGGGAGGGCCTTACGAGCAGTACGTC. This encodes CSAQAGGPYEQYV.

The rearrangement links TRBV7-3 to TRBJ2-1; D might be TRBD1 or TRBD2, each matching 6 bases. The CDR3 runs to 14 residues. V shed 8 bases and J shed 2 bases, with 13 bases lying between them. Germline CDR1 and CDR2: SGHTA and FQGTGA. CDR3 sequence reads: CASGDGGTYNEQFF. In DNA form, the CDR3 reads TGTGCCAGCGGTGACGGGGGCACCTACAATGAGCAGTTCTTC.

This clonotype appeared a single time. J is TRBJ2-2 and V is TRBV30; no reliable D call. Trimming shortened V by 4 bases and J by 7 bases, and 4 bases separated the two germline ends. The CDR3 extends over 10 amino acids. Germline CDR1 GTSNPN, CDR2 SVGIG (reference sequence). In nucleotides, the CDR3 is TGTGCCTGGAAGGGCGGGGAGCTGTTTTTT. Its protein is CAWKGGELFF.

This clonotype was counted a few times. The gene calls are TRBV29-1 and TRBJ2-5; 8 bases align to TRBD2. The CDR3 totals 10 residues. V shed 7 bases and J 7 bases; nucleotides not matched to a gene: 2. Germline-derived CDR1 and CDR2 are SQVTM and ANQGSEA. CDR3 residues: CSGLAGTQYF. Here the CDR3 DNA reads TGCAGCGGCCTAGCGGGGACCCAGTACTTC.

V is TRBV10-2 and J is TRBJ1-1; 10 bases agree with TRBD1. The junction had 5 bases not matched to a gene; V was cut back by 8 bases and J by 5 bases. CDR3 length equals 13 residues. Germline V CDR1 and CDR2: WSHSY, SAAADI. CDR3 region: CASGKDRGTEAFF. The CDR3 DNA reads as TGCGCCAGCGGTAAGGACAGGGGGACTGAAGCTTTCTTT.

The rearrangement links TRBV4-1 to TRBJ1-1, with 8 bases matching TRBD1. The CDR3 is 13 residues long. The V segment lost 1 base and the J segment 6 bases; nucleotides outside the gene matches: 1. Germline V CDR1 and CDR2: MGHRA, YSYEKL. In DNA, the CDR3 is TGCGCCAGCAGCCAAGGGGGACAGGCTGAAGCTTTCTTT. This codes for CASSQGGQAEAFF.

The chain links TRBV5-1 to TRBJ1-1, with 11 bases fitting TRBD1. The V and J ends lost 4 bases and 1 base, in that order; junction bases with no gene match: 6. The length of the CDR3 is 16 residues. Germline V gene sequence: CDR1 SGHRS, CDR2 YFSETQ. DNA of the CDR3: TGCGCCAGCAGCACCGGACAGGGGGCTAAGAACACTGAAGCTTTCTTT. Translated: CASSTGQGAKNTEAFF.

The V gene is TRBV25-1, the J gene TRBJ2-7; TRBD1 agrees at 9 bases. Germline V CDR1 and CDR2: MGHDK, SYGVNS. The CDR3 contains 13 residues. V trimming: 4 bases; J trimming: 4 bases; junction bases outside the gene matches: 2. CDR3 protein: CASSAGTGYEQYV. For the CDR3, the DNA is TGTGCCAGCAGTGCCGGGACAGGGTACGAGCAGTACGTC.

This clonotype has just one count. The J gene is TRBJ2-5, the V gene TRBV25-1, with a tentative D call TRBD2 (5 bases). V dropped 0 bases and J dropped 4 bases, with 9 bases sitting between them. The germline V gene has CDR1 MGHDK and CDR2 SYGVNS. The CDR3 is made up of 14 amino acids. The CDR3 DNA follows: TGTGCCAGCAGTGAATACGAGGCGGGAGAGACCCAGTACTTC. The encoded protein is CASSEYEAGETQYF.

The rearrangement joins TRBV11-2 to TRBJ1-2, with TRBD1 as a possible D gene (6 bases). Germline lookup yields CDR1 SGHAT and CDR2 FQNNGV. Trimming stripped 5 bases from V and 7 bases from J, with 11 bases between. CDR3 length equals 12 residues. The CDR3 sequence is CASSVGQRGYTF. The DNA for the CDR3 is TGTGCCAGCAGCGTAGGACAGCGTGGCTACACCTTC.

The rearrangement links TRBV12-3 or TRBV12-4 to TRBJ2-7; the D is unclear. Trimming removed 3 bases at V and 5 bases at J, with 11 bases between. The CDR3 totals 13 residues. The CDR3 sequence: CASSLRLSHEQYV. The CDR3 region has the DNA TGTGCCAGCAGTTTGCGGCTCAGTCACGAGCAGTACGTC.

J is TRBJ2-5 and V is TRBV27; D is ambiguous. CDR1 is MNHEY and CDR2 is SMNVEV in the germline V gene (reference sequence). V dropped 5 bases and J dropped 2 bases, with 15 bases sitting between them. This CDR3 comprises 15 residues. CDR3 loop: CASSTVRHLQETQYF. The DNA for the CDR3 is TGTGCCAGCAGTACGGTTCGACACCTACAAGAGACCCAGTACTTC.

The chain uses TRBV28 and TRBJ2-7; 7 bases line up with TRBD2. J was trimmed by 5 bases and V by 5 bases; bases with no gene match: 9. Per the germline V gene, CDR1 is MDHEN and CDR2 is SYDVKM. This CDR3 has 14 residues. The CDR3 nucleotides are TGTGCCAGCAGTCCACCCCGTGCGGGGGACGAGCAGTACTTC. Translation: CASSPPRAGDEQYF.

This clonotype occurred once. This rearrangement joins TRBV11-2 to TRBJ2-7; 8 bases match TRBD2. This CDR3 is 13 amino acids long. CDR1 and CDR2 (germline): SGHAT, FQNNGV. With V trimmed by 0 bases and J by 6 bases, 1 base remained unmatched. Written as DNA, the CDR3 is TGTGCCAGCAGCTTAGATCGGGGGGGCGAGCAGTACGTC. Protein product: CASSLDRGGEQYV.

V and J are TRBV7-9 and TRBJ1-2; 7 bases map to TRBD1. V shed 1 base and J 4 bases; nucleotides not matched to a gene: 3. The CDR3 has 14 amino acids. Germline CDR1 reads SEHNR; CDR2 reads FQNEAQ (reference sequence). The CDR3 is CASSLGDRFYGYTF. CDR3 coding DNA: TGTGCCAGCAGCTTAGGGGACAGATTCTATGGCTACACCTTC.

This clonotype was seen once. This rearrangement joins TRBV6-5 to TRBJ2-1; 9 bases match TRBD2. This CDR3 contains 12 residues. With 0 bases clipped from V and 16 bases from J, the junction kept 4 bases outside the gene matches. The V gene's germline CDR1 is MNHEY and CDR2 SVGAGI. CDR3 sequence reads: CASSYSGTSFFF. The CDR3 region has the DNA TGTGCCAGCAGTTACTCGGGGACTAGCTTCTTCTTC.

The V and J genes are TRBV7-8 and TRBJ2-3; tentative D call: TRBD1 (5 bases). This CDR3 is built from 11 residues. Looked up from germline, CDR1 is SGHVS and CDR2 is FQNEAQ. V was cut by 0 bases and J by 13 bases, with 8 bases left in between. The CDR3 loop is CASSLAGLEYF. DNA of the CDR3: TGTGCCAGCAGCTTAGCGGGGCTTGAGTATTTT.

This sequence joins TRBV7-6 and TRBJ2-3; D gene unclear. The V end lost 9 bases, the J end lost 1 base, and 14 bases lay between the germline ends. This CDR3 region has 14 residues. Germline lookup yields CDR1 SGHVS and CDR2 FNYEAQ. The CDR3 nucleotides read TGTGCCAGTGGCTCCGGGCTTCGCACAGATACGCAGTATTTT. Its protein product is CASGSGLRTDTQYF.

The chain recombines TRBV6-5 with TRBJ2-5; 9 bases are a match to TRBD1. CDR3 length: 15 residues. J lost 4 bases, V lost 8 bases, and 11 bases had no gene match. Looked up from germline, CDR1 is MNHEY and CDR2 is SVGAGI. The CDR3 loop is CASRKTGTGRETQYF. As DNA, the CDR3 is TGTGCCAGCCGGAAGACCGGGACAGGGAGAGAGACCCAGTACTTC.

This sequence joins TRBV28 and TRBJ2-1; no clear D. Germline CDR1 and CDR2: MDHEN and SYDVKM. V lost 3 bases and J 12 bases, leaving 9 bases between the germline ends. This CDR3 spans 11 amino acids. CDR3 coding DNA: TGTGCCAGCAGTTTCCGTTTGAGGCAGTTCTTC. Its translation is CASSFRLRQFF.

The chain combines TRBV9 with TRBJ2-1; a weak D match, TRBD2 (5 bases). The CDR3 is 14 amino acids. V gave up 2 bases and J gave up 7 bases, with 13 bases separating them. Per germline, CDR1 SGDLS and CDR2 YYNGEE. In DNA, the CDR3 is TGTGCCAGCAGCGTTTCACCGGGGTTTAATGAGCAGTTCTTC. This translates into CASSVSPGFNEQFF.

J is TRBJ2-4 and V is TRBV27, with a possible D match to TRBD1 (6 bases). With 4 bases removed from V and 8 bases from J, the gap between germline ends came to 12 bases. CDR1 and CDR2 from the germline V gene are MNHEY and SMNVEV (reference sequence). The CDR3 runs to 13 residues. This CDR3 is CASSSVQGYIQYF. The CDR3 region has the DNA TGTGCCAGCAGTTCTGTACAGGGCTACATTCAGTACTTC.

The V and J genes are TRBV9 and TRBJ1-1, with D unclear. Looked up from germline, CDR1 is SGDLS and CDR2 is YYNGEE. This CDR3 has 11 amino acids. Trimming took 4 bases from V and 10 from J, leaving 11 bases between them. The CDR3 is CASSSRTGAFF. DNA of the CDR3: TGTGCCAGCAGCTCAAGGACGGGAGCTTTCTTT.

The chain couples TRBV4-1 to TRBJ1-3; 7 nucleotides line up with TRBD1. The V gene's germline CDR1 is MGHRA and CDR2 YSYEKL. The ends lost 1 base at V and 4 bases at J; junction bases unmatched: 10. The CDR3 contains 17 residues. This CDR3 is CASSQGSDRVVGNTIYF. In DNA, the CDR3 is TGCGCCAGCAGCCAAGGAAGCGACAGGGTCGTGGGAAACACCATATATTTT.

This chain joins TRBV12-3 or TRBV12-4 and TRBJ1-3; tentative D call: TRBD1 (5 bases). V was clipped by 6 bases and J by 6 bases, with 27 bases between them. This CDR3 comprises 18 residues. The CDR3 region is CASSPLVLLRGLKNTIYF. DNA for the CDR3: TGTGCCAGCAGCCCCTTGGTTTTACTCCGGGGCCTCAAAAACACCATATATTTT.

V is TRBV10-3 and J is TRBJ1-2; D is possibly TRBD1 (5 bases). The V gene's germline CDR1 is ENHRY and CDR2 SYGVKD. V was shortened by 7 bases and J by 0 bases, with 12 bases between the two germline ends. CDR3 size: 14 residues. CDR3 sequence reads: CAITFDSPNYGYTF. As DNA, the CDR3 is TGTGCCATCACCTTCGACAGCCCTAACTATGGCTACACCTTC.

The genes are TRBV7-9 and TRBJ2-7; 8 bases fit TRBD2. This CDR3 is built from 15 residues. V dropped 0 bases and J dropped 5; count of bases not matched to a gene: 6. Germline CDR1 and CDR2: SEHNR and FQNEAQ (reference sequence). In DNA form, the CDR3 reads TGTGCCAGCAGCTTAGCGCCGTCGGGAGGGAACGAGCAGTACTTC. Its protein product is CASSLAPSGGNEQYF. The full variable domain, its missing parts supplied by reference TRBV7-9 and TRBJ2-7, is DTGVSQNPRHKITKRGQNVTFRCDPISEHNRLYWYRQTLGQGPEFLTYFQNEAQLEKSRLLSDRFSAERPKGSFSTLEIQRTEQGDSAMYLCASSLAPSGGNEQYFGPGTRLTVT.

This sequence joins TRBV9 and TRBJ1-1; no clear D. This CDR3 is built from 14 residues. V was clipped by 0 bases and J by 1 base, with 7 bases between them. Germline assignment: CDR1 SGDLS and CDR2 YYNGEE. The CDR3 DNA is TGTGCCAGCAGCGTAGCGGCAGAGAACACTGAAGCTTTCTTT. Protein product: CASSVAAENTEAFF.